This T cell receptor (beta chain) was observed in a study of shared clonotypes between healthy human individuals. Study information: Used for every donor were three CD4 naive, three CD4 memory, two CD8 naive and one CD8 memory plate. Study-wide results and caveats: For naive CD4 cells, 4.5% to 6.5% of clonotypes were shared across a few donors. A limitation of the genetic and exposure-history diversity represented arose from few donors.

V shed 4 bases and J shed 3 bases, with 14 bases lying between them. Germline V gene lookup returns CDR1 SGHTS and CDR2 YDEGEE. CDR3 size: 15 residues. Notes on this clone: Its antigen is unidentified.

Using immunoSEQ multiplex PCR, the repertoire was profiled, and TCRdb retains in-frame clones only, with some absent. The sample includes about 2.4 million clones, 90% to 95% of them seen just once. This receptor was taken from a man aged 18 to 35 in good health. Some clones in this sample may be carry-over from other donors' samples. The sample comprised naive CD4+ T cells from PBMCs. Subset reported: CD45RA+ positively selected. The chain combines TRBV5-8 with TRBJ1-5; D unclear. CDR3 region: CASSPDPFLNQPQHF. CDR3 nucleotides: TGTGCCAGCAGCCCCGACCCTTTCCTCAATCAGCCCCAGCATTTT. Supplemented by reference TRBV5-8 and TRBJ1-5, the full variable domain reads EAGVTQSPTHLIKTRGQQATLRCSPISGHTSVYWYQQALGLGLQFLLWYDEGEERNRGNFPPRFSGRQFPNYSSELNVNALELEDSALYLCASSPDPFLNQPQHFGDGTRLSIL.